Listed below are T cell receptor beta chains from one sample, sequenced in a study of T cells in localized non-small cell lung cancer. Method: immunoSEQ multiplex PCR; TCRdb's copy keeps in-frame clones and lacks some. Among 75,000 to 80,000 clones listed, 88% were seen once. The starting material was peripheral blood, obtained before any cancer treatment. The receptor set was obtained from a woman aged 40 to 75 with stage I squamous cell lung carcinoma. CDR3s include the opening cysteine and the closing phenylalanine or tryptophan. The D gene is left open where the match is weak. For some rows the clone size is stated as once, few or many, or as a class when expanded; others skip it.

TRBJ2-3	TRBV7-9	NA	TRBD2	TGTGCCAGCAGCTGGCCCCAGCGGGGGCTGGCAGATACGCAGTATTTT	CASSWPQRGLADTQYF
TRBJ1-5	TRBV19	NA	TRBD1	TGTGCCAGTAGACCTCGACAGGGTCTCGTGGAGCCCCAGCATTTT	CASRPRQGLVEPQHF
TRBJ1-1	TRBV7-2	NA	NA	TGTGCCAGCAGCTTAGTGTTAGGGGGGGACACTGAAGCTTTCTTT	CASSLVLGGDTEAFF
TRBJ1-2	TRBV7-2	NA	NA	TGTGCCAGCAGCTTAGATATAACTATAGGCTACACCTTC	CASSLDITIGYTF
TRBJ1-5	TRBV30	NA	NA	TGTGCCTGGAGCTATCATAGCAATCAGCCCCAGCATTTT	CAWSYHSNQPQHF
TRBJ2-2	TRBV9	few	TRBD1	TGTGCCAGCAGCGAATGGACAGGGGGCCTAATGGACACCGGGGAGCTGTTTTTT	CASSEWTGGLMDTGELFF
TRBJ1-2	TRBV15	NA	NA	TGTGCCACCAGCAGAGATTTAAACACGGCCCTCAATTATGGCTACACCTTC	CATSRDLNTALNYGYTF
TRBJ2-7	TRBV5-1	NA	TRBD2	TGCGCCAGCAGCTCCTCGGGGACTAGCGGGGACGAGCAGTACTTC	CASSSSGTSGDEQYF
TRBJ1-2	TRBV7-9	medium-sized	NA	TGTGCCAGCAGCACCTCGGGGGCTAACTATGGCTACACCTTC	CASSTSGANYGYTF
TRBJ2-1	TRBV19	NA	TRBD1	TGTGCCAGTAGTACGGGACAGGTTTACAATGAGCAGTTCTTC	CASSTGQVYNEQFF
TRBJ1-1	TRBV9	NA	TRBD1	TGTGCCAGCAGCCCCACCGCATTAACAGGGGGCGAGATCACTGAAGCTTTCTTT	CASSPTALTGGEITEAFF
TRBJ1-2	TRBV6-5	NA	NA	TGTGCCAGCAGTTACGGACAGCTGTATAACTATGGCTACACCTTC	CASSYGQLYNYGYTF
TRBJ2-5	TRBV6-5	NA	NA	TGTGCCAGCAGCTGGGGGCGTTCGGTCCGGGAGACCCAGTACTTC	CASSWGRSVRETQYF
TRBJ2-7	TRBV6-1	NA	NA	TGTGCCAGCAGTCCCCAAGGCGAGCAGTACTTC	CASSPQGEQYF
TRBJ1-6	TRBV30	NA	NA	TGTGCCTGGAGTCCTCAGACTCGGCCCCTCCACTTT	CAWSPQTRPLHF
TRBJ2-3	TRBV13	NA	NA	TGTGCCAGCAGCTTAGGCCCACAGGATACGCAGTATTTT	CASSLGPQDTQYF